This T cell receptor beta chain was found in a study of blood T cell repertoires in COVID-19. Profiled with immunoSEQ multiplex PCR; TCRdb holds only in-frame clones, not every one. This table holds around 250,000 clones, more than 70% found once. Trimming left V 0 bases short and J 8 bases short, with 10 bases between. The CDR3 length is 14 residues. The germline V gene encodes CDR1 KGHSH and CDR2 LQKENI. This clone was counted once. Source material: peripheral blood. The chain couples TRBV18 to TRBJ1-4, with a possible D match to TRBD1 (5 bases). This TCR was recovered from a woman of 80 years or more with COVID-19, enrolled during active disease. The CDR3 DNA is TGTGCCAGCTCACCACCTCCAGGGCGGGAAAAACTGTTTTTT. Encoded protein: CASSPPPGREKLFF.